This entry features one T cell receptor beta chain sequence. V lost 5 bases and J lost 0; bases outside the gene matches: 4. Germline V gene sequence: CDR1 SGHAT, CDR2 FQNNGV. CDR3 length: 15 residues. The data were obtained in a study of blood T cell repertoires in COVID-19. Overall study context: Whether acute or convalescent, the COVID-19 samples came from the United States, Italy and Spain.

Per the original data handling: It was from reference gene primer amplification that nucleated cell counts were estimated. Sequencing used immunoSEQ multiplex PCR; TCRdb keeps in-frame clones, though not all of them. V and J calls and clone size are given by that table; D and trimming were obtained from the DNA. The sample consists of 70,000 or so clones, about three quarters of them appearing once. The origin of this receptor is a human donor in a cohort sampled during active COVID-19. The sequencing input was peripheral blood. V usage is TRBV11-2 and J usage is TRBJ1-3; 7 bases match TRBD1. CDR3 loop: CASSLGQDSGNTIYF. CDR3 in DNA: TGTGCCAGCAGCCTCGGACAGGACTCTGGAAACACCATATATTTT.